This T cell receptor beta chain was documented in a study of control samples from healthy donors and cancer patients. CDR3 size: 15 residues. Germline V gives CDR1 LNHDA, CDR2 SQIVND (reference sequence). V dropped 4 bases and J dropped 3; count of bases not matched to a gene: 7. The assay was immunoSEQ multiplex PCR, and TCRdb's table has in-frame clones only and misses some. The table includes tens of thousands of clones, roughly 84% detected once. The TCR originated in a man aged 65 to 85 with lung cancer. Sequencing used PBMCs. V usage is TRBV19 and J usage is TRBJ1-2, with 8 nucleotides matching TRBD1. CDR3 in DNA: TGTGCCAGTAGTAACCAGGGGGCCTATTACTATGGCTACACCTTC. Translated, it gives CASSNQGAYYYGYTF.